These T cell receptor beta chains were read from a single sample in a study of OX40 agonist ivuxolimab in advanced cancers. Repertoires were generated with immunoSEQ multiplex PCR, while TCRdb's copy carries only in-frame clones and drops some. Of some 50,000 clones in the sample, roughly 84% are singletons; the top ten hold about 1.5%. The sample here was CD4+ or CD8+ T cells sorted from blood, taken in a trial of the OX40 agonist ivuxolimab. The receptors shown here come from an adult with an advanced solid tumor such as melanoma, head and neck, liver or kidney cancer. The CDR3 runs from the conserved cysteine through the conserved F or W. D genes are given only for firm matches. Where a row states a size, it is once, few, many or the class of an expanded clone; other rows omit it.

>TRBV13|TRBJ1-4|-|-
CASSRGTLTNEKLFF
TGTGCCAGCAGCAGAGGGACGTTAACTAATGAAAAACTGTTTTTT
>TRBV7-8|TRBJ1-2|-|-
CASSLVGATPSGYTF
TGTGCCAGCAGCTTAGTTGGGGCAACCCCCAGCGGCTACACCTTC
>TRBV7-3|TRBJ2-3|TRBD2|-
CASSEISGGRDTQYF
TGTGCCAGCAGCGAAATTAGCGGGGGCCGGGATACGCAGTATTTT
>TRBV27|TRBJ1-4|-|-
CASRPGPWEKLFF
TGTGCCAGCAGACCGGGCCCTTGGGAAAAACTGTTTTTT
>TRBV7-6|TRBJ1-2|-|-
CASSLDGEDGYTF
TGTGCCAGCAGCTTAGATGGGGAGGATGGCTACACCTTC
>TRBV29-1|TRBJ2-6|-|-
CSVKNSGANVLTF
TGCAGCGTTAAAAACTCTGGGGCCAACGTCCTGACTTTC
>TRBV11-2|TRBJ2-5|-|-
CASSSRVQETQYF
TGTGCCAGCAGCTCAAGGGTCCAAGAGACCCAGTACTTC
>TRBV27|TRBJ1-1|-|-
CASSPGTGGTEAFF
TGTGCCAGCAGTCCAGGGACCGGAGGCACTGAAGCTTTCTTT
>TRBV4-1|TRBJ1-5|-|-
CASSREGPGNQPQHF
TGCGCCAGCAGCCGGGAGGGACCGGGAAATCAGCCCCAGCATTTT
>TRBV28|TRBJ1-5|TRBD1|once
CASSLYTSGTDYQPQHF
TGTGCCAGCAGTTTATACACCTCCGGGACAGATTATCAGCCCCAGCATTTT
>TRBV6-1|TRBJ2-7|TRBD1|once
CASRGTGGLYEQYF
TGTGCCAGCCGCGGGACAGGGGGCTTGTACGAGCAGTACTTC
>TRBV7-8|TRBJ1-5|-|-
CASSLGQWGNQPQHF
TGTGCCAGCAGCTTAGGACAGTGGGGCAATCAGCCCCAGCATTTT
>TRBV5-1|TRBJ1-1|TRBD1|-
CASSSRTGTGVAMNTEAFF
TGCGCCAGCAGCTCAAGAACCGGGACAGGGGTGGCAATGAACACTGAAGCTTTCTTT
>TRBV7-2|TRBJ2-3|-|-
CASSFSLDTQYF
TGTGCCAGCAGCTTTAGCCTGGATACGCAGTATTTT
>TRBV7-3|TRBJ2-2|TRBD2|-
CASSPNKGLAGGNTGELFF
TGTGCCAGCAGCCCGAATAAGGGACTAGCGGGAGGGAACACCGGGGAGCTGTTTTTT
>TRBV5-4|TRBJ2-7|-|-
CASSWDGGRVSEQYF
TGTGCCAGCAGCTGGGATGGCGGCAGGGTAAGCGAGCAGTACTTC
>TRBV19|TRBJ1-5|-|-
CATSSGETSNQPQHF
TGTGCCACCAGCTCCGGTGAGACGAGCAATCAGCCCCAGCATTTT
>TRBV5-1|TRBJ2-6|TRBD1|-
CASSLPGTGFTGANVLTF
TGCGCCAGCAGCTTGCCCGGGACAGGGTTTACTGGGGCCAACGTCCTGACTTTC
>TRBV7-9|TRBJ2-5|-|-
CASSLELGAETQYF
TGTGCCAGCAGCTTAGAGCTGGGCGCGGAGACCCAGTACTTC
>TRBV30|TRBJ1-1|-|-
CAWRQVEAFF
TGTGCCTGGAGACAGGTTGAAGCTTTCTTT
>TRBV6-5|TRBJ1-2|-|few
CASGGGSYGYTF
TGTGCCAGCGGGGGGGGCAGCTATGGCTACACCTTC
>TRBV5-4|TRBJ2-5|TRBD2|-
CASSLELAVPQETQYF
TGTGCCAGCAGCTTGGAGCTAGCGGTACCCCAAGAGACCCAGTACTTC
>TRBV29-1|TRBJ2-7|-|-
CSVGLGYSAEQYF
TGCAGCGTTGGGTTAGGGTACAGTGCCGAGCAGTACTTC
>TRBV5-1|TRBJ1-1|TRBD1|few
CASSRAGTGGFVDTEAFF
TGCGCCAGCAGCAGGGCCGGGACAGGGGGATTTGTGGACACTGAAGCTTTCTTT
>TRBV9|TRBJ1-3|TRBD1|-
CASSAPRVGGSTIYF
TGTGCCAGCAGCGCACCTCGGGTAGGGGGCTCCACCATATATTTT
>TRBV4-1|TRBJ2-5|-|-
CASSQDIGTQYF
TGCGCCAGCAGCCAAGATATCGGGACCCAGTACTTC
>TRBV14|TRBJ1-4|-|-
CASSQRTVHEKLFF
TGTGCCAGCAGCCAAAGAACAGTCCATGAAAAACTGTTTTTT
>TRBV19|TRBJ2-2|TRBD2|-
CASRTRGTNTGELFF
TGTGCCAGCCGGACGCGGGGGACTAACACCGGGGAGCTGTTTTTT
>TRBV4-2|TRBJ2-3|TRBD2|-
CASSRTSGRAGDTQYF
TGTGCCAGCAGCCGGACTAGCGGGAGGGCGGGAGATACGCAGTATTTT
>TRBV7-2|TRBJ1-2|TRBD1|-
CASSQGGQNYGYTF
TGTGCCAGCAGCCAGGGGGGACAGAACTATGGCTACACCTTC
>TRBV18|TRBJ1-2|-|-
CASSPRLEGFGGYTF
TGTGCCAGCTCACCACGGTTGGAAGGGTTTGGTGGCTACACCTTC
>TRBV5-5|TRBJ1-5|-|-
CASSANMAAGNQPQHF
TGTGCCAGCAGCGCCAATATGGCGGCGGGCAATCAGCCCCAGCATTTT
>TRBV5-4|TRBJ2-5|-|-
CASREGTEETQYF
TGTGCCAGCAGGGAGGGGACAGAAGAGACCCAGTACTTC
>TRBV28|TRBJ1-3|-|-
CASRQGYGNTIYF
TGTGCCAGCAGGCAGGGTTACGGAAACACCATATATTTT
>TRBV19|TRBJ1-3|TRBD1|-
CASTAMTGNTIYF
TGTGCCAGTACTGCCATGACAGGGAACACCATATATTTT
>TRBV7-9|TRBJ1-5|-|-
CASSRNSNQPQHF
TGTGCCAGCAGCCGGAATAGCAATCAGCCCCAGCATTTT
>TRBV5-6|TRBJ2-2|TRBD2|-
CASRRGGGLGPPGELFF
TGTGCCAGCAGACGAGGCGGTGGACTAGGCCCTCCTGGGGAGCTGTTTTTT
>TRBV5-4|TRBJ2-7|-|once
CASSSSSSYEQYF
TGTGCCAGCAGCTCTAGCAGCTCCTACGAGCAGTACTTC
>TRBV6-1|TRBJ2-1|TRBD1|-
CASTPDRGYNEQFF
TGTGCCAGCACCCCGGACAGGGGCTACAATGAGCAGTTCTTC
>TRBV7-8|TRBJ2-1|-|-
CASSQTSDEQFF
TGTGCCAGCAGTCAGACTAGTGATGAGCAGTTCTTC
>TRBV2|TRBJ1-4|-|-
CASSEARASF
TGTGCCAGCAGTGAAGCCAGAGCCTCTTTT
>TRBV7-3|TRBJ2-3|TRBD1|-
CASSPDRGGSDTQYF
TGTGCCAGCAGTCCCGACAGGGGAGGTTCAGATACGCAGTATTTT
>TRBV2|TRBJ2-1|-|once
CASSAAGGTFIYNEQFF
TGTGCCAGCAGTGCTGCAGGCGGCACATTTATATACAATGAGCAGTTCTTC
>TRBV5-1|TRBJ1-4|-|-
CASHVGGSNEKLFF
TGCGCCTCCCACGTCGGCGGTTCAAATGAAAAACTGTTTTTT
>TRBV27|TRBJ1-4|TRBD1|-
CASSLSFRGRDEKLFF
TGTGCCAGCAGTTTATCGTTCAGGGGGCGCGATGAAAAACTGTTTTTT